This T cell receptor beta chain appears in the sequencing data of a study of T cell responses to AZD1222 COVID-19 vaccine (dated by TCRdb to 2020 to 2022). Describing the broader study: A total of more than 230 trial participants underwent TCR sequencing, of whom some 210 received two doses of AZD1222 and about 26 received two doses of the MenACWY control vaccine. Enrollment into the trials was organized by age into subgroups of 18-55, 56-69 and 70-plus years, and those subgroups contained about 160, 30 and 59 TCR-sequenced participants, respectively. Summary of the overall study and its limitations: Conclusions about previously exposed vaccinees are limited because only 6 or 7 AZD1222 recipients were SARS-CoV-2 seropositive at baseline. In the small 56-69-year group, the increase in depth fell short of significance, most likely because of low power. CD4 TCRs associated with the vaccine covered the entire spike protein, and the dominant responses were in regions 160-218 and 743-854. No day 14 peak-response samples were available, so repertoires were characterized only after the peak T cell response. Participants were mostly white British, with more females than males. The authors suggested clonal diversity may have been underestimated. After two AZD1222 doses, both the breadth and the depth of spike-specific TCRs were significantly higher than at day 0 and than in MenACWY recipients. Reportedly, close to half of the unique spike-specific TCRs recognized epitopes lying outside the regions that are mutated in the B.1.351 and B.1.1.7 variants.

This sample's time point label indicates: about 28 days (+/-7) after the second vaccine dose. In light of the paper, this sample's treatment or condition label describes: meningococcal conjugate vaccine given as trial control. Vaccinee samples were obtained from the UK trials COV001 and COV002, which included a single-blind randomized controlled phase 2/3 trial of AZD1222 (ChAdOx1 nCoV-19) in healthy adults. Trial participant PBMC samples were collected at day 0 and day 28 after the second dose for TCRbeta chain sequencing. The CDR3 sequence holds 13 residues, the cysteine and phenylalanine included. This entry keeps only the CDR3 DNA: 39 bases, framed from base 1. The CDR3 regions of human TCRbeta chains were analyzed by immunosequencing. Concerning the study's data processing: TCRs in the repertoires were compared against a reference library of SARS-CoV-2-specific TCRs that had been generated with the MIRA antigen-specificity platform. Breadth was defined as the fraction of unique TCRs that were SARS-CoV-2-associated. Depth was defined as the fraction of total T cells that were SARS-CoV-2-associated. Using the MIRA data, each spike-specific TCR was assigned both to the spike region to which the TCR was reactive and to a CD4 or CD8 class. Log10-transformed breadth and depth values were compared by one-way ANOVA with Sidak's multiple comparisons tests. Held by TCRdb, this immuneACCESS table contains in-frame sequences only and omits some clones. Under half of the omission traces to an unresolved V gene where checked; the cause of the rest is unknown. Clonal size and the V and J genes are those of that table, whereas D and trimming came from the DNA. In all, the sample holds 200,000 to 250,000 clones, and approximately 94% of those were seen once. The ten top clones hold over 1.5% of the sample.

The count of this clone is one. What this receptor recognizes is not known. No base-level quality is on record; no much larger clone is a single base apart. The chain is encoded by TRBV21-1 joined to TRBJ2-5; TRBD2 reflects the table's D call only, with no check against the DNA. TRBV21-1 is a recognized pseudogene. Sequenced here: peripheral blood, sampled 28 days after the second dose of the MenACWY control vaccine. The source is an adult who received the MenACWY meningococcal vaccine as a control. The nucleotide sequence is TGTGCCAGCAGCAACGGGAGAGGGGAGACCCAGTACTTC. Its amino acids are CASSNGRGETQYF.